These 26 T cell receptor beta chains came from one sample sequenced in a study of T-cell reconstitution after alpha-beta-depleted transplantation in children. The TCRbeta library was prepared with unique molecular identifiers. TCRdb recomputed calls from the PCR reads with MiXCR, one row per CDR3 protein. The sample shows fewer than 400,000 distinct CDR3 sequences, roughly 22% of them seen only once. The specimen comprised PBMCs from the stem cell graft donor, sampled from the stem cell graft. These receptors came from a human donor who donated a stem cell graft to a child with acute myeloid leukemia.

This chain links TRBV18 with TRBJ2-7, with TRBD2 matching over 12 bases. The V segment lost 3 bases and the J segment 3 bases; nucleotides outside the gene matches: 6. Germline values: CDR1 KGHSH, CDR2 LQKENI. CDR3 length: 16 residues. The CDR3 is CASSPLAGGLRYEQYF. DNA for the CDR3: TGTGCCAGCTCACCTCTAGCGGGAGGGCTCCGCTACGAGCAGTACTTC.

The J gene is TRBJ2-7, the V gene TRBV11-3, with D possibly being TRBD2 (5 bases). This CDR3 has 15 amino acids. V was cut by 0 bases and J by 4 bases, with 13 bases left in between. Looked up from germline, CDR1 is SGHNT and CDR2 is YENEEA. CDR3 nucleotide sequence: TGTGCCAGCAGCTTAGAAGTTGTAGCGACATACGAGCAGTACTTC. It translates to CASSLEVVATYEQYF.

The chain links TRBV9 to TRBJ2-1, with 8 positions matching TRBD1. The CDR3 contains 16 residues. After removal of 4 bases from V and 0 bases from J, the junction contained 6 bases not matched to a gene. From germline, CDR1 is SGDLS and CDR2 YYNGEE. Here the CDR3 reads CASSSDRGPSYNEQFF. CDR3 DNA: TGTGCCAGCAGCTCCGACAGGGGTCCCTCCTACAATGAGCAGTTCTTC.

This clonotype was detected many times. This chain uses TRBV20-1 with TRBJ1-4; D unresolved. The CDR3 has 11 residues. The germline CDR1 and CDR2 sequences are DFQATT and SNEGSKA (reference sequence). In nucleotides, the CDR3 is TGCAGCACAAAGTCTAATGAAAAACTGTTTTTT. Protein sequence: CSTKSNEKLFF.

The chain couples TRBV5-1 to TRBJ2-7; D might be TRBD2 (5 bases). Germline V gene lookup returns CDR1 SGHRS and CDR2 YFSETQ. Trimming pared 0 bases from V and 4 bases from J, leaving 14 bases between. The CDR3 contains 15 residues. The chain's CDR3 is CASSLAEGPNYEQYF. The CDR3 DNA reads TGCGCCAGCAGCTTGGCCGAGGGCCCTAATTACGAGCAGTACTTC.

This clonotype has a handful of counts. The chain uses TRBV28 and TRBJ2-7, with D perhaps TRBD2 (6 bases). Germline V gene lookup returns CDR1 MDHEN and CDR2 SYDVKM. The CDR3 spans 13 residues. V lost 10 bases and J 3 bases, leaving 16 bases between the germline ends. The CDR3 DNA sequence: TGTGCCACCTGCGGGATCGCCGTCTACGAGCAGTACTTC. The encoded protein is CATCGIAVYEQYF. The full variable domain, in which reference TRBV28 and TRBJ2-7 provide the parts outside the CDR3, is DVKVTQSSRYLVKRTGEKVFLECVQDMDHENMFWYRQDPGLGLRLIYFSYDVKMKEKGDIPEGYSVSREKKERFSLILESASTNQTSMYLCATCGIAVYEQYFGPGTRLTVT.

The rearrangement joins TRBV12-3 or TRBV12-4 to TRBJ2-5, with 9 bases identical to TRBD1. The CDR3 consists of 14 residues. V was pared by 6 bases and J by 4 bases, with 6 bases of the junction left unmatched. In nucleotides, the CDR3 is TGTGCCAGCAGACGGGACAGGGTAGGAGAGACCCAGTACTTC. Its translation: CASRRDRVGETQYF.

This clonotype has more than one count but fewer than ten. The rearrangement links TRBV7-2 to TRBJ1-1, with 7 bases aligning to TRBD1. CDR1 is SGHTA and CDR2 is FQGNSA in the germline V gene. The J segment lost 4 bases and the V segment lost 5 bases, leaving 4 bases of the junction unmatched. This CDR3 has 13 residues. The CDR3 sequence is CASSQQGSTEAFF. The CDR3 DNA sequence: TGTGCCAGCAGCCAACAGGGGAGCACTGAAGCTTTCTTT. The entire variable domain, with the rest obtained from reference TRBV7-2 and TRBJ1-1, is as follows: GAGVSQSPSNKVTEKGKDVELRCDPISGHTALYWYRQSLGQGLEFLIYFQGNSAPDKSGLPSDRFSAERTGGSVSTLTIQRTQQEDSAVYLCASSQQGSTEAFFGQGTRLTVV.

The chain couples TRBV20-1 to TRBJ2-6; D is undetermined. Trimming stripped 6 bases from V and 1 base from J, with 10 bases between. CDR1 is DFQATT and CDR2 is SNEGSKA in the germline V gene (reference sequence). This CDR3 is built from 14 residues. As DNA, the CDR3 is TGCAGTGCAAAAGAGACTTCTGGGGCCAACGTCCTGACTTTC. Protein sequence: CSAKETSGANVLTF.

This clonotype was observed at least ten times. The chain carries TRBV24-1 and TRBJ2-2; possible D gene TRBD1, 5 bases. Germline V gene data show CDR1 as KGHDR and CDR2 as SFDVKD. Deletions cut 1 base from V and 3 bases from J, with 5 bases between. The CDR3 consists of 14 residues. CDR3 region: CATSDFRDTGELFF. CDR3 sequence (DNA): TGTGCCACCAGTGATTTCAGGGACACCGGGGAGCTGTTTTTT.

The CDR3 DNA is TGTGCCAGCACCGAGTCCTACGAGCAGTACTTC. It yields the protein CASTESYEQYF. The chain has TRBV6-2 or TRBV6-3 and TRBJ2-7; D call uncertain. This CDR3 is 11 amino acids long. Germline CDR1 MNHEY, CDR2 SVGEGT. V was pared by 7 bases and J by 1 base, with 5 bases between.

The rearrangement joins TRBV7-3 to TRBJ2-3; D remains ambiguous. V lost 5 bases, J lost 0 bases, and 12 bases lay in between. This CDR3 is 15 amino acids long. Germline V CDR1 and CDR2: SGHTA, FQGTGA. The CDR3 reads CASSIIGLSTDTQYF. The CDR3 DNA reads as TGTGCCAGCAGCATCATAGGTCTTAGCACAGATACGCAGTATTTT.

The table lists this clonotype with many counts. The genes are TRBV15 and TRBJ1-5; 9 bases map to TRBD1. The CDR3 runs to 15 residues. Germline trimming cut 3 bases from V and 6 bases from J; bases unmatched to any gene: 6. CDR1 LNHNV and CDR2 YYDKDF come from the germline V gene (reference sequence). CDR3 residues: CATSREMDRGQPQHF. In DNA form, the CDR3 reads TGTGCCACCAGCAGGGAAATGGACAGGGGTCAGCCCCAGCATTTT.

This clonotype came up many times. A junction boundary mismatches the germline segment, possibly from a read error. The chain has TRBV6-2 or TRBV6-3 and TRBJ2-1, with a possible D match to TRBD2 (5 bases). The CDR3 consists of 13 residues. Germline values: CDR1 MNHEY, CDR2 SVGEGT. CDR3 DNA sequence: TGTGCCAGCAGTGACCGGGTGGCGGAGGAGCCGTTCTTC. Its protein product is CASSDRVAEEPFF.

This clonotype has only a few counts. V is TRBV5-1 and J is TRBJ2-2; TRBD2 matches 10 bases. This CDR3 spans 15 amino acids. J lost 6 bases, V lost 3 bases, and 5 bases had no gene match. Germline values: CDR1 SGHRS, CDR2 YFSETQ. The CDR3 protein is CASSSTSGLSGELFF. CDR3 nucleotides: TGCGCCAGCAGCTCGACTAGCGGGTTGTCCGGGGAGCTGTTTTTT.

This clonotype was picked up a small number of times. This chain connects TRBV24-1 to TRBJ2-1; 10 nucleotides line up with TRBD2. This CDR3 is 16 amino acids long. V dropped 3 bases and J dropped 5; count of bases not matched to a gene: 6. From germline, CDR1 is KGHDR and CDR2 SFDVKD. CDR3 in DNA: TGTGCCACCAGTGATGTGGGGACTAGCGTCGACAATGAGCAGTTCTTC. Its protein is CATSDVGTSVDNEQFF.

This clonotype was counted between two and nine times. The chain links TRBV12-3 or TRBV12-4 to TRBJ2-1, with TRBD2 matching over 11 bases. V lost 5 bases and J lost 7; bases outside the gene matches: 10. This CDR3 spans 16 amino acids. CDR3 nucleotide sequence: TGTGCCAGCAGTCCGGGGGCTAGCGGGAGGTATAATGAGCAGTTCTTC. This encodes CASSPGASGRYNEQFF.

This sequence joins TRBV4-3 and TRBJ2-6, with D perhaps matching TRBD1 or TRBD2 (5 bases each). The ends were cut back, 1 base at V and 2 bases at J, with 9 bases in the middle. Germline V CDR1 and CDR2: LGHNA, YSLEER. The CDR3 has 16 residues. The CDR3 nucleotides are TGCGCCAGCAGCCAAGGACGGGGCACTGGGGCCAACGTCCTGACTTTC. Protein product: CASSQGRGTGANVLTF.

This clonotype showed up just a few times. The V gene is TRBV7-2, the J gene TRBJ2-4, with D perhaps matching TRBD1 (5 bases). This CDR3 region has 15 residues. V shed 5 bases and J shed 6 bases, with 17 bases lying between them. Germline V lookup: CDR1 SGHTA, CDR2 FQGNSA. The CDR3 spells CASSLRQGDGNIQYF. The CDR3 bases are TGTGCCAGCAGCCTCAGGCAGGGCGACGGAAACATTCAGTACTTC.

This clonotype was counted a few times. The chain links TRBV20-1 to TRBJ2-1, with 12 bases fitting TRBD2. After removal of 2 bases from V and 16 bases from J, the junction contained 12 bases not matched to a gene. The CDR3 extends over 14 amino acids. Per germline, CDR1 DFQATT and CDR2 SNEGSKA (reference sequence). The CDR3 reads CSARPQRLAGELFF. The CDR3 DNA sequence: TGCAGTGCTAGACCCCAGAGACTAGCGGGAGAATTATTCTTC.

This clonotype was detected a few times. The chain joins TRBV9 to TRBJ2-1; 13 bases agree with TRBD2. Unmatched junction bases numbered 5, after V lost 3 bases and J lost 5 bases. There are 16 residues in the CDR3. Looked up from germline, CDR1 is SGDLS and CDR2 is YYNGEE. CDR3 in DNA: TGTGCCAGCAGCGCCCCCGGGACTAGCGGGAACAATGAGCAGTTCTTC. The encoded protein is CASSAPGTSGNNEQFF.

This clonotype was seen ten or more times. The rearrangement joins TRBV20-1 to TRBJ2-3, with TRBD2 identical over 9 bases. V gave up 3 bases and J gave up 7 bases; unmatched junction bases: 5. The CDR3 sequence is 13 residues long. Germline V CDR1 and CDR2: DFQATT, SNEGSKA (reference sequence). DNA for the CDR3: TGCAGTGCTAGGGGGACTAGCAGCTATACGCAGTATTTT. Protein product: CSARGTSSYTQYF.

The chain links TRBV15 to TRBJ2-5, with 9 positions matching TRBD1. Germline CDR1 reads LNHNV; CDR2 reads YYDKDF (reference sequence). With V trimmed by 3 bases and J by 5 bases, 7 bases remained unmatched. The CDR3 extends over 15 amino acids. The CDR3 protein is CATSRNRGQWETQYF. In nucleotides, the CDR3 is TGTGCCACCAGCAGGAACAGGGGGCAATGGGAGACCCAGTACTTC.

This clonotype was counted ten times or more. The chain recombines TRBV5-1 with TRBJ2-7; D is perhaps TRBD2 (7 bases). The length of the CDR3 is 15 residues. CDR1 and CDR2 from the germline V gene are SGHRS and YFSETQ. Trimming shortened V by 4 bases and J by 4 bases, and 18 bases separated the two germline ends. The CDR3 nucleotides read TGCGCCAGCAGCCAGAGCGGGACAATCGCTTACGAGCAGTACTTC. It is translated as CASSQSGTIAYEQYF. The complete variable domain, with remaining parts taken from reference TRBV5-1 and TRBJ2-7, reads KAGVTQTPRYLIKTRGQQVTLSCSPISGHRSVSWYQQTPGQGLQFLFEYFSETQRNKGNFPGRFSGRQFSNSRSEMNVSTLELGDSALYLCASSQSGTIAYEQYFGPGTRLTVT.

V is TRBV25-1 and J is TRBJ2-1; 7 bases align to TRBD1. Trimming at V came to 1 base and at J to 3 bases, leaving 3 bases not matched to a gene. Looked up from germline, CDR1 is MGHDK and CDR2 is SYGVNS. This CDR3 spans 15 amino acids. The CDR3 region is CASSESGQVYNEQFF. CDR3 nucleotides: TGTGCCAGCAGTGAATCCGGACAGGTCTACAATGAGCAGTTCTTC.

The CDR3 bases are TGCAGCGTTGAGGCCTCTAACTATGGCTACACCTTC. Translating gives CSVEASNYGYTF. This sequence joins TRBV29-1 and TRBJ1-2, with D unresolved. The length of the CDR3 is 12 residues. Trimming took 3 bases from V and 0 from J, leaving 5 bases between them. Germline CDR1 and CDR2: SQVTM and ANQGSEA.